These 7 T cell receptor beta chains came from one sample sequenced in a study of shared clonotypes between healthy human individuals. CD45RO negativity and positive selection for CCR7 defined naive CD8 cells, a population that excluded terminally differentiated effector memory CD45RA+ cells. TCRdb's table, derived via immunoSEQ multiplex PCR, lists solely in-frame clones and lacks some. In the table there are about 2,100,000 clones, roughly 91% of which are singletons. The specimen sequenced was naive CD8+ T cells from PBMCs. All receptors derive from a man between 18 and 35 years old in good health. Some clones in this sample may be carry-over from other donors' samples.

This clone was seen just once. This chain links TRBV7-9 with TRBJ2-1; D remains unclear. Germline V gives CDR1 SEHNR, CDR2 FQNEAQ (reference sequence). CDR3 length: 14 amino acids. V was shortened by 5 bases and J by 4 bases, with 12 bases between the two germline ends. The CDR3 sequence: CASSGNNWYNEQFF. The CDR3, as DNA: TGTGCCAGCAGCGGAAACAACTGGTACAATGAGCAGTTCTTC.

V and J are TRBV28 and TRBJ2-7, with 7 bases matching TRBD2. CDR3 size: 14 residues. V was pared by 4 bases and J by 4 bases, with 7 bases of the junction left unmatched. Looked up from germline, CDR1 is MDHEN and CDR2 is SYDVKM. The DNA for the CDR3 is TGTGCCAGCAGTTACGTAGGGGAGGGGTACGAGCAGTACTTC. Translation: CASSYVGEGYEQYF.

Notes on this clone: Other nucleotide sequences from this sample produce the same CDR3. The chain has TRBV9 and TRBJ2-3; 12 positions match TRBD2. The trim removed 3 bases at V and 3 bases at J, leaving 5 bases unmatched. The CDR3 has 16 residues. Germline V gene sequence: CDR1 SGDLS, CDR2 YYNGEE. In DNA form, the CDR3 reads TGTGCCAGCAGCGAGACTAGCGGGAGACTGACAGATACGCAGTATTTT. Its translation: CASSETSGRLTDTQYF. The entire variable domain, with the rest obtained from reference TRBV9 and TRBJ2-3, is as follows: DSGVTQTPKHLITATGQRVTLRCSPRSGDLSVYWYQQSLDQGLQFLIQYYNGEERAKGNILERFSAQQFPDLHSELNLSSLELGDSALYFCASSETSGRLTDTQYFGPGTRLTVL.

The chain carries TRBV18 and TRBJ2-6; no definite D call. The CDR3 sequence is 14 residues long. Trimming stripped 7 bases from V and 3 bases from J, with 10 bases between. In germline, CDR1 is KGHSH, CDR2 LQKENI. DNA of the CDR3: TGTGCCAGCTATTCAGGCGGTGGGGCCAACGTCCTGACTTTC. It codes for CASYSGGGANVLTF.

The genes are TRBV5-5 and TRBJ2-7; D remains unclear. Germline V CDR1 and CDR2: SGHKS, YYEKEE (reference sequence). The CDR3 spans 14 residues. The germline V and J ends were trimmed by 1 base and 2 bases, with 10 bases remaining between them. CDR3 in amino acids: CASSLSPGAYEQYF. CDR3 nucleotide sequence: TGTGCCAGCAGCTTGAGCCCAGGCGCCTACGAGCAGTACTTC.

This chain connects TRBV7-9 to TRBJ2-1; D is undetermined. Germline CDR1 and CDR2: SEHNR and FQNEAQ (reference sequence). V lost 1 base to trimming and J lost 6 bases, with 7 bases between them. The CDR3 consists of 13 residues. The chain's CDR3 is CASSLGVANEQFF. The CDR3 DNA follows: TGTGCCAGCAGCTTAGGTGTCGCCAATGAGCAGTTCTTC.

V usage is TRBV7-9 and J usage is TRBJ2-5; a weak D match, TRBD2 (5 bases). V lost 5 bases, J lost 1 base, and 14 bases lay in between. Germline V lookup: CDR1 SEHNR, CDR2 FQNEAQ (reference sequence). CDR3 length: 15 residues. The CDR3 nucleotides read TGTGCCAGCAGCAAAAATTGGGAGATCCAAGAGACCCAGTACTTC. This codes for CASSKNWEIQETQYF.